The sequence of this T cell receptor (beta chain) was determined in a study of T cells in Graves' hyperthyroidism and ophthalmopathy. The study's findings and limits: Ophthalmopathy and stable hyperthyroidism were told apart by a 13 V-J model.

Researchers took RNA transcripts and amplified the TCR beta CDR3 regions from them. During a first-round RT-PCR of the TCR CDR3, the HTBI primer set was used. TCRdb independently ran MiXCR on the multiplex PCR reads; one entry per CDR3 protein. The top ten clones hold 35% to 45% of a sample with around 300,000 distinct CDR3 sequences, less than 20% of them seen once. This clonotype occurred many times. Its specificity is unknown. V trimming: 2 bases; J trimming: 6 bases; junction bases outside the gene matches: 13. The CDR3 loop spans 19 amino acids. This chain links TRBV12-3 or TRBV12-4 with TRBJ2-5; the match to TRBD2 covers 15 bases. What was sequenced was blood. The receptor was derived from a man aged 50-59 years with Graves' ophthalmopathy. CDR3 sequence reads: CASSLTDIGLAGGLKTQYF. CDR3 in DNA: TGTGCCAGCAGTTTAACGGACATTGGACTAGCGGGAGGGCTGAAGACCCAGTACTTC.